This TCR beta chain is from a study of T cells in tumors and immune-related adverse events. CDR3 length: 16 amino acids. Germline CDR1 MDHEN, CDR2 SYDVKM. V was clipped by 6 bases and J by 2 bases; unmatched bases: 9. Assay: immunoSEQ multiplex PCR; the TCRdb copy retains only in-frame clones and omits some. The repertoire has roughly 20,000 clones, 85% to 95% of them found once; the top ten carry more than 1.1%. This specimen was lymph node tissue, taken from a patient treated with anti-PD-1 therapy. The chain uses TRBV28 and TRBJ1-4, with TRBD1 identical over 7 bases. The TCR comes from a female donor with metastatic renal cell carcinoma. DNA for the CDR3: TGTGCCAGCAGCATATGGACAGGAAATACTAATGAAAAACTGTTTTTT. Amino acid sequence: CASSIWTGNTNEKLFF.